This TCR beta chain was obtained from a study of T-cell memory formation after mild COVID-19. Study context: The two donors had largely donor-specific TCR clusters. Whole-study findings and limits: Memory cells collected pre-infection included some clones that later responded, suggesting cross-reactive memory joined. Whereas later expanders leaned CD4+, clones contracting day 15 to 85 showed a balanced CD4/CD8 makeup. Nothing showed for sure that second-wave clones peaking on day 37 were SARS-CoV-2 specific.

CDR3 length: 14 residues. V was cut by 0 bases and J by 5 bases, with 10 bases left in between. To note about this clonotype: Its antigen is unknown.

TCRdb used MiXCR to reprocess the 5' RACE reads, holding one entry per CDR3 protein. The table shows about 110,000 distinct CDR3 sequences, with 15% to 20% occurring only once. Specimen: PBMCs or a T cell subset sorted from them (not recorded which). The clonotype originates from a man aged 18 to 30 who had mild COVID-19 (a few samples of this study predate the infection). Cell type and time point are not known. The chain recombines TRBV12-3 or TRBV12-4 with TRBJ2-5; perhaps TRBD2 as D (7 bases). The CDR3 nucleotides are TGTGCCAGCAGTTTAGCGGGGGGGCCGGAGACCCAGTACTTC. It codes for CASSLAGGPETQYF.